The 11 T cell receptor beta chains below were found in one sample sequenced in a study of blood T cells in healthy people across ages. With a J-beta primer mix and a sample-barcoded 5' primer, a second PCR ran 7 to 11 cycles. TCRdb analysed the 5' RACE reads with MiXCR anew, one entry per CDR3 protein. The sample lists approximately 1.5 million distinct CDR3 sequences, roughly 32% occurring once. Sequencing input: blood. The receptors come from a woman aged 25 to 39 in good health.

This clonotype was seen only a few times. This chain links TRBV5-1 with TRBJ1-2; no clear D. V lost 4 bases, J lost 5 bases, and 12 bases lay in between. This CDR3 contains 13 residues. Germline CDR1 reads SGHRS; CDR2 reads YFSETQ. The CDR3 is CASSREGAYGYTF. The CDR3 DNA reads TGCGCCAGCAGCCGGGAGGGCGCTTATGGCTACACCTTC.

CDR3 region: CASSEGHSYGYTF. For the CDR3, the DNA is TGTGCCAGCAGTGAAGGGCACTCCTATGGCTACACCTTC. The chain couples TRBV6-1 to TRBJ1-2; D unclear. V lost 1 base and J lost 4, with 7 bases in between. Germline-derived CDR1 and CDR2 are MNHNS and SASEGT. The CDR3 spans 13 residues.

This clonotype was found many times. V and J are TRBV29-1 and TRBJ2-5; D is possibly TRBD1 (6 bases). This CDR3 contains 12 residues. Germline CDR1 is SQVTM and CDR2 is ANQGSEA. V was clipped by 7 bases and J by 2 bases, with 11 bases between them. The CDR3 region is CSATGQQETQYF. As DNA, the CDR3 is TGCAGCGCTACGGGACAACAAGAGACCCAGTACTTC.

Only a few counts were recorded for this clonotype. The V call is TRBV3-1, the J call TRBJ2-3; 13 nucleotides agree with TRBD2. The CDR3 contains 19 residues. V was pared by 0 bases and J by 5 bases, with 11 bases of the junction left unmatched. The germline CDR1 and CDR2 sequences are LGHDT and YNNKEL (reference sequence). CDR3 sequence: CASSQDWSTTSGRGDTQYF. DNA of the CDR3: TGTGCCAGCAGCCAAGATTGGAGCACCACTAGCGGGAGGGGAGATACGCAGTATTTT.

This clonotype has just a few counts. V gene TRBV18 combines with J gene TRBJ1-6, with D possibly being TRBD1 (6 bases). V was trimmed by 8 bases and J by 7 bases, leaving 15 bases between them. This CDR3 spans 14 amino acids. Germline lookup yields CDR1 KGHSH and CDR2 LQKENI. The CDR3 loop reads CASTEGGWNSPLHF. CDR3 bases: TGTGCCAGCACAGAAGGGGGTTGGAATTCACCCCTCCACTTT.

Comments on this clonotype: As the CDR3 is not closed by the conserved phenylalanine or tryptophan, this likely results from a read error. CDR3 DNA: TGTGCCAGCAGCTCCTCTAAGCGGGAGAATGAGCAGTTCTGC. The encoded protein is CASSSSKRENEQFC. The chain has TRBV7-3 and TRBJ2-1; 8 bases fit TRBD2. Germline trimming cut 4 bases from V and 7 bases from J; bases unmatched to any gene: 6. Per germline, CDR1 SGHTA and CDR2 FQGTGA. CDR3 length equals 14 residues.

This clonotype was recorded only once. The chain recombines TRBV5-4 with TRBJ2-7; D is undetermined. This CDR3 comprises 14 residues. Germline CDR1 reads SGHNT; CDR2 reads YYREEE (reference sequence). Trimming removed 4 bases from V and 1 base from J, with 12 bases in between. Here the CDR3 reads CASSVLDVSYEQYF. The CDR3 region has the DNA TGTGCCAGCAGCGTACTGGACGTTTCCTACGAGCAGTACTTC.

This clonotype occurred many times. This rearrangement joins TRBV28 to TRBJ2-5, with 8 positions matching TRBD1. The CDR3 loop spans 14 amino acids. V lost 6 bases to trimming and J lost 4 bases; unmatched junction nucleotides: 7. Germline loops: CDR1 MDHEN, CDR2 SYDVKM. CDR3 sequence reads: CASRPPGGPETQYF. For the CDR3, the DNA is TGTGCCAGCAGACCACCAGGGGGCCCAGAGACCCAGTACTTC.

Details on this clonotype: The junction does not match germline at one end; this may be a read error. V is TRBV28 and J is TRBJ2-1; a possible D gene is TRBD2 (6 bases). Germline values: CDR1 MDHEN, CDR2 SYDVKM. CDR3 size: 15 residues. The CDR3 region is CASSTFEAGFNVQFF. The CDR3 coding sequence is TGTGCCAGCAGCACCTTTGAGGCGGGGTTCAATGTGCAGTTCTTC.

This clonotype was seen a handful of times. The chain combines TRBV18 with TRBJ1-6; D is uncertain. The CDR3 runs to 15 residues. Trimming removed 2 bases from V and 3 bases from J, with 8 bases in between. Per germline, CDR1 KGHSH and CDR2 LQKENI. CDR3 in amino acids: CASSPGTSYNSPLHF. CDR3 DNA sequence: TGTGCCAGCTCACCAGGCACAAGCTATAATTCACCCCTCCACTTT.

V is TRBV28 and J is TRBJ1-5; 9 bases are shared with TRBD1. The germline V gene has CDR1 MDHEN and CDR2 SYDVKM. V shed 4 bases, J shed 4 bases, and the junction held 5 bases outside the gene matches. CDR3 length: 15 residues. CDR3 sequence: CASSSQGTGNQPQHF. The CDR3 DNA follows: TGTGCCAGCAGTTCCCAGGGGACAGGGAATCAGCCCCAGCATTTT.